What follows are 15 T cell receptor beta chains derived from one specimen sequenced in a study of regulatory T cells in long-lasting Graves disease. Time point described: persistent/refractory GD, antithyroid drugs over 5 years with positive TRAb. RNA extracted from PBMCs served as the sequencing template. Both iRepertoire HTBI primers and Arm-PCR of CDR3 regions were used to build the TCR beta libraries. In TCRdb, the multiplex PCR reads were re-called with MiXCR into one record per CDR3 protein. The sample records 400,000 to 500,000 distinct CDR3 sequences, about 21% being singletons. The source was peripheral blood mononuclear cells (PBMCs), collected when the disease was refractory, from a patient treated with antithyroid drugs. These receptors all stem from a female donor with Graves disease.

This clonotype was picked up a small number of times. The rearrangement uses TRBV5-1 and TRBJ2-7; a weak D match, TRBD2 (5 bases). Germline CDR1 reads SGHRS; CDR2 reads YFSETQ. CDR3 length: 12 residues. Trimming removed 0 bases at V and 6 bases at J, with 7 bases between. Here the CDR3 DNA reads TGCGCCAGCAGCTTGGACAGCGGCGAGCAGTACTTC. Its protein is CASSLDSGEQYF.

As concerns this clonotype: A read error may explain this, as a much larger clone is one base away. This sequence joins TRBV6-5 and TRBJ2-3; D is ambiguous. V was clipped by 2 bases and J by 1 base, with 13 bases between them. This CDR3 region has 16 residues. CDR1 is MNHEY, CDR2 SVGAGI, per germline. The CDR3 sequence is CASSYVNGSGTDTQYF. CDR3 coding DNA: TGTGCCAGCAGTTACGTAAACGGCTCGGGCACAGATACGCAGTATTTT.

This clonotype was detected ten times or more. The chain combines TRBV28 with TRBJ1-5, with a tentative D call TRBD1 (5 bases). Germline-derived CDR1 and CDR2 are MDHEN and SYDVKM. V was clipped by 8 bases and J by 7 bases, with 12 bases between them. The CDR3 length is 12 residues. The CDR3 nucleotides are TGTGCCAGCTTGTCCAGGGTACAGCCCCAGCATTTT. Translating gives CASLSRVQPQHF.

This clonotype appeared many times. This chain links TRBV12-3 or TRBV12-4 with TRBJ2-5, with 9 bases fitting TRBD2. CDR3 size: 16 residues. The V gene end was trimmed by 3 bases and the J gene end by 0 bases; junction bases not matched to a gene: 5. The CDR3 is CASSFWLAGYQETQYF. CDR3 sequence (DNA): TGTGCCAGCAGTTTCTGGCTAGCGGGGTACCAAGAGACCCAGTACTTC.

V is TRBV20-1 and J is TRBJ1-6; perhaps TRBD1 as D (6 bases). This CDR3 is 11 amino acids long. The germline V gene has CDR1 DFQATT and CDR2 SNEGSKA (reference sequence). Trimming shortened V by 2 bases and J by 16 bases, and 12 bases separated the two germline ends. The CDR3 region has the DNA TGCAGTGCTAGATACAGGGCTTCTCTCCACTTT. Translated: CSARYRASLHF.

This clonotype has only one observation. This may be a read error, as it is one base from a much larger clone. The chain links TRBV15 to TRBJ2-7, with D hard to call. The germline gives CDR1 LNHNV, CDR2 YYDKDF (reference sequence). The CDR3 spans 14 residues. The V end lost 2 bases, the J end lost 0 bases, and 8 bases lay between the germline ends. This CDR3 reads CATSRNKASYEQYF. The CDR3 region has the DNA TGTGCCACCAGCAGAAACAAAGCCTCCTACGAGCAGTACTTC.

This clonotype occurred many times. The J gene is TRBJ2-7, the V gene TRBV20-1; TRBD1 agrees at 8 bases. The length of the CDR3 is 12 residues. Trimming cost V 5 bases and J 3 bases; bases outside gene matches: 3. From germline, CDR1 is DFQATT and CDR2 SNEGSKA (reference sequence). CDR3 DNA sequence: TGCAGTGCTTCGACAGGGGTCTACGAGCAGTACTTC. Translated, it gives CSASTGVYEQYF.

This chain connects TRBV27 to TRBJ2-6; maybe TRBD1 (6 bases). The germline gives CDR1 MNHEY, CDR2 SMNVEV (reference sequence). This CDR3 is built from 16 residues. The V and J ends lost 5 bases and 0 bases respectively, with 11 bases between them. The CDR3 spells CASSRTVSSGANVLTF. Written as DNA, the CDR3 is TGTGCCAGCAGTAGGACAGTCAGCTCTGGGGCCAACGTCCTGACTTTC.

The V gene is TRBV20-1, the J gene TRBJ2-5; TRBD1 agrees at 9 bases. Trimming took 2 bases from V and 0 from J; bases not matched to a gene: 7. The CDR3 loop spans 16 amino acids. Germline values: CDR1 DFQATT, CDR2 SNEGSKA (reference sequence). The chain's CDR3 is CSARTGQGTYQETQYF. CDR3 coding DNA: TGCAGTGCTAGAACAGGACAGGGGACCTACCAAGAGACCCAGTACTTC.

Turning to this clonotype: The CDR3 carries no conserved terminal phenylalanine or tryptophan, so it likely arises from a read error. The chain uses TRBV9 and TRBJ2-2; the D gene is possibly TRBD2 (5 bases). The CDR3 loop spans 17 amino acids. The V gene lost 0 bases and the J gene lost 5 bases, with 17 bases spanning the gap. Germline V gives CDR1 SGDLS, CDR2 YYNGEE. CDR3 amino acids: CASSVDGSGPGTGELFL. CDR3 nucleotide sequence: TGTGCCAGCAGCGTAGATGGGAGCGGACCAGGTACCGGGGAGCTGTTTCTT.

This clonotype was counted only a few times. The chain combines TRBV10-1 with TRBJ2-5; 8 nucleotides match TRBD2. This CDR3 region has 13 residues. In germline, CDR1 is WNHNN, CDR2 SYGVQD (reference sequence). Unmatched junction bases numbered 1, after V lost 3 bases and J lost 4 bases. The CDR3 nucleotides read TGCGCCAGCAGTGATGGGACTAGAGAGACCCAGTACTTC. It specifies CASSDGTRETQYF.

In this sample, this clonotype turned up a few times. For the CDR3, the DNA is TGTGCCAGCAGGGAGGACAGACTCACAGATACGCAGTATTTT. It encodes CASREDRLTDTQYF. The rearrangement uses TRBV7-9 and TRBJ2-3; a possible D gene is TRBD1 (6 bases). CDR1 is SEHNR, CDR2 FQNEAQ, per germline (reference sequence). The germline V and J ends were trimmed by 6 bases and 2 bases, with 12 bases remaining between them. This CDR3 has 14 residues. Combining the CDR3 with reference TRBV7-9 and TRBJ2-3 gives the whole variable domain DTGVSQNPRHKITKRGQNVTFRCDPISEHNRLYWYRQTLGQGPEFLTYFQNEAQLEKSRLLSDRFSAERPKGSFSTLEIQRTEQGDSAMYLCASREDRLTDTQYFGPGTRLTVL.

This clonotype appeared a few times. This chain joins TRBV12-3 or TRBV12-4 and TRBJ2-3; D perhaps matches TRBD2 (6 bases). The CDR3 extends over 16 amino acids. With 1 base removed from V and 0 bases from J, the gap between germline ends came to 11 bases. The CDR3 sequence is CASSLGSGFSTDTQYF. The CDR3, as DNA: TGTGCCAGCAGTTTAGGCAGCGGGTTTAGCACAGATACGCAGTATTTT.

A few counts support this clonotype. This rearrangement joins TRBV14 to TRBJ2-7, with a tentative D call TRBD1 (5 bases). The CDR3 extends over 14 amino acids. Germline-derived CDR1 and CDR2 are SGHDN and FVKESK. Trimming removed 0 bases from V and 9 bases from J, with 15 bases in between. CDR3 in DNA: TGTGCCAGCAGCCAAGATCTTACAGGTCGGATGCAGTACTTC. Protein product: CASSQDLTGRMQYF.

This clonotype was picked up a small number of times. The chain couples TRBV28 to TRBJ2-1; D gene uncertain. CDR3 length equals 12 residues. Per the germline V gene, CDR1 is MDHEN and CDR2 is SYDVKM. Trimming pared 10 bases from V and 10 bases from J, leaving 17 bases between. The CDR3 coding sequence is TGTGCCACCCGGGTCCCCGAGGACGAGCAGTTCTTC. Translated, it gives CATRVPEDEQFF.